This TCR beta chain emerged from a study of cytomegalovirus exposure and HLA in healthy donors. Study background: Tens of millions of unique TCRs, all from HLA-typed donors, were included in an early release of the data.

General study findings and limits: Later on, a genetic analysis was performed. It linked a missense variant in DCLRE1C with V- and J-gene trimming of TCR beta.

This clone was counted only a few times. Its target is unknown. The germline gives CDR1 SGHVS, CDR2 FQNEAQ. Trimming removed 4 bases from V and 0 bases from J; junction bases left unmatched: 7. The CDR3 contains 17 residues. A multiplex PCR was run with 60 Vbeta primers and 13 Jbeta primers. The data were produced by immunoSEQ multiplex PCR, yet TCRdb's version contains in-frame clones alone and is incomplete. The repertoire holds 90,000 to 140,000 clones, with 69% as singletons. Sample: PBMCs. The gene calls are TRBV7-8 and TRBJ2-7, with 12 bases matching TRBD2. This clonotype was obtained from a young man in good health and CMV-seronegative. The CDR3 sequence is CASSSPGLAGTSYEQYF. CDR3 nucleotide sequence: TGTGCCAGCAGCTCTCCGGGACTAGCGGGTACCTCCTACGAGCAGTACTTC. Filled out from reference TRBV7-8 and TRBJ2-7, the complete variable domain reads GAGVSQSPRYKVAKRGQDVALRCDPISGHVSLFWYQQALGQGPEFLTYFQNEAQLDKSGLPSDRFFAERPEGSVSTLKIQRTQQEDSAVYLCASSSPGLAGTSYEQYFGPGTRLTVT.